Each of the 11 T cell receptor beta chains below was sequenced from the same sample in a study of T cells in women clearing cervical HPV infection. Clones were read by immunoSEQ multiplex PCR, and TCRdb kept only the in-frame ones, dropping some. This sample's table reports 20,000 to 30,000 clones. The sequenced material came from blood buffy coat. The origin of the receptors is a woman aged 18-70 years with a cervical HPV16 infection that either progressed to CIN3+ or cleared (not recorded which).

On this clone itself: The read comes to an end 3 residues before the CDR3 does, leaving the germline J gene to fill in the end. V usage is TRBV20-1 and J usage is TRBJ2-7, with 9 bases lining up with TRBD2. With 2 bases clipped from V and 6 bases from J, the junction kept 2 bases outside the gene matches. The CDR3 is made up of 12 amino acids. CDR1 is DFQATT, CDR2 SNEGSKA, per germline (reference sequence). The CDR3 bases that were read are TGCAGTGCTAGACTAGCGGGGACCGAG. This codes for CSARLAGTE. The complete CDR3 reads CSARLAGTEQYF.

To note about this clone: Other DNA sequences of this sample code for an identical CDR3. CDR3 DNA (partial): TGTGCCAGCAGCGTTACAGGGGACTCTGGAAACACC. Protein sequence: CASSVTGDSGNT. The full-length CDR3 reads as CASSVTGDSGNTIYF. V is TRBV7-9 and J is TRBJ1-3; 7 nucleotides match TRBD1. The CDR3 end lies 3 residues beyond the end of the read and is filled in from the germline J gene. The CDR3 sequence is 15 residues long. After removal of 5 bases from V and 0 bases from J, the junction contained 4 bases not matched to a gene. Germline V gene data show CDR1 as SEHNR and CDR2 as FQNEAQ (reference sequence). The full variable domain, rest sourced from reference TRBV7-9 and TRBJ1-3, is DTGVSQNPRHKITKRGQNVTFRCDPISEHNRLYWYRQTLGQGPEFLTYFQNEAQLEKSRLLSDRFSAERPKGSFSTLEIQRTEQGDSAMYLCASSVTGDSGNTIYFGEGSWLTVV.

A word on this clone: Coverage ceases 3 residues before the CDR3 finishes, and the germline J gene fills in the end. The V and J genes are TRBV18 and TRBJ2-4; tentatively, D is TRBD1 (5 bases). The CDR3 is made up of 15 amino acids. Germline V gene data show CDR1 as KGHSH and CDR2 as LQKENI. CDR3 amino acids: CASSPGARSLYGQYF. CDR3 DNA (partial): TGTGCCAGCTCACCTGGGGCCAGGAGCCTCTATGGT. Using reference TRBV18 and TRBJ2-4 for the parts outside the CDR3, the full variable domain is NAGVMQNPRHLVRRRGQEARLRCSPMKGHSHVYWYRQLPEEGLKFMVYLQKENIIDESGMPKERFSAEFPKEGPSILRIQQVVRGDSAAYFCASSPGARSLYGQYFGAGTRLSVL.

Note on this clone: The CDR3 goes on 3 residues after the read ends, and that part is filled in from the germline J gene. This sequence joins TRBV29-1 and TRBJ2-4, with 8 bases fitting TRBD2. Germline CDR1 and CDR2: SQVTM and ANQGSEA. CDR3 length equals 12 residues. Trimming cost V 6 bases and J 7 bases; bases outside gene matches: 5. Incomplete CDR3 DNA: TGCAGCGTCCGGGAGGGGAAGAACATT. This codes for CSVREGKNI. The CDR3, in full, reads CSVREGKNIQYF.

Notes on this clone: The read ends 3 residues early relative to the CDR3; the germline J gene fills the gap. The chain carries TRBV2 and TRBJ2-7, with 10 positions matching TRBD2. CDR3 length equals 14 residues. The V segment lost 4 bases and the J segment 3 bases; nucleotides outside the gene matches: 3. Germline loops: CDR1 SNHLY, CDR2 FYNNEI. CDR3 amino acids: CASSGAGGVYEQYF. Partial CDR3 DNA: TGTGCCAGCAGTGGAGCGGGAGGGGTCTACGAG. The full variable domain, with the rest looked up from reference TRBV2 and TRBJ2-7, is EPEVTQTPSHQVTQMGQEVILRCVPISNHLYFYWYRQILGQKVEFLVSFYNNEISEKSEIFDDQFSVERPDGSNFTLKIRSTKLEDSAMYFCASSGAGGVYEQYFGPGTRLTVT.

Regarding this clone: The read falls 3 residues short of the CDR3 end, and the missing part is taken from the germline J gene. This sequence joins TRBV18 and TRBJ2-2; D remains ambiguous. Trimming shortened V by 2 bases and J by 8 bases, and 9 bases separated the two germline ends. This CDR3 has 13 amino acids. The germline V gene has CDR1 KGHSH and CDR2 LQKENI. The CDR3 bases that were read are TGTGCCAGCTCACCAGTTTACTATGGGGAG. This sequence encodes CASSPVYYGE. The full-length CDR3 reads as CASSPVYYGELFF.

Turning to this clone: The read terminates 3 residues before the CDR3 end, so the remaining end is supplied by the germline J gene. The rearrangement joins TRBV19 to TRBJ1-1; TRBD1 matches 8 bases. Germline CDR1 is LNHDA and CDR2 is SQIVND (reference sequence). The trim removed 7 bases at V and 0 bases at J, leaving 10 bases unmatched. The CDR3 runs to 16 residues. The part of the CDR3 DNA that was read is TGTGCCAGTACTGTGACAGGGGCGACGATGAACACTGAA. Translated: CASTVTGATMNTE. The full CDR3 is CASTVTGATMNTEAFF.

As regards this clone: The read gets to within 3 residues of the CDR3 end, and the germline J gene fills in the rest. The rearrangement links TRBV19 to TRBJ1-2; D gene ambiguous. CDR3 size: 12 residues. Germline lookup yields CDR1 LNHDA and CDR2 SQIVND (reference sequence). CDR3 DNA, as far as it was read: TGTGCCAGTAGTGGAGACATTTACGAC. It specifies CASSGDIYD. The whole CDR3 sequence reads CASSGDIYDYTF.

Concerning this clone: The observed sequence ends 3 residues before the CDR3 terminus, with the missing tail filled in from the germline J gene. This chain uses TRBV19 with TRBJ1-2; D may be TRBD1 (6 bases). The CDR3 contains 14 residues. From germline, CDR1 is LNHDA and CDR2 SQIVND (reference sequence). The CDR3 spells CASSMRTASYDYTF. CDR3 bases read: TGTGCCAGTAGTATGAGGACAGCCTCCTACGAC.

On this clone itself: The sequence runs out 3 residues before the end of the CDR3; the remainder is reconstructed from the germline J gene. The rearrangement joins TRBV6-1 to TRBJ2-7; 8 nucleotides line up with TRBD1. The CDR3 runs to 14 residues. V dropped 4 bases and J dropped 3; count of bases not matched to a gene: 5. Germline lookup yields CDR1 MNHNS and CDR2 SASEGT. Partial CDR3 DNA: TGTGCCAGCAGTGTTGACAGGGGCGTCTACGAG. It is translated as CASSVDRGVYE. The whole CDR3 is CASSVDRGVYEQYF.

Points on this clone: The sequenced fragment ends 3 residues before the CDR3 boundary, so the rest is inferred from the germline J gene. The rearrangement joins TRBV5-1 to TRBJ2-7; 7 nucleotides match TRBD1. The CDR3 length is 14 residues. Germline V gene data show CDR1 as SGHRS and CDR2 as YFSETQ. Trimming took 4 bases from V and 2 from J; bases not matched to a gene: 6. Here the CDR3 reads CASSIRQGAYEQYF. CDR3 DNA (partial): TGCGCCAGCAGCATCCGACAGGGAGCCTACGAG.